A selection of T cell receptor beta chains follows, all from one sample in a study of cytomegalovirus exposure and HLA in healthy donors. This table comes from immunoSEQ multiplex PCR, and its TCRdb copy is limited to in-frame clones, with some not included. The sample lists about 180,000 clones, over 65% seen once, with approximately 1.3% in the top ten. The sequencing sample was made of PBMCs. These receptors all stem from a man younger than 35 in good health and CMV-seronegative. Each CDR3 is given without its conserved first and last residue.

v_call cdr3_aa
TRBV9 ASSGSPNTEAF
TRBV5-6 ASSLAGTGVSNIQY
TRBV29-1 SVPGLAGESTYNEQF
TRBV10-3 AISESDRNYGYT
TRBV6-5 ASSYGGDGELF
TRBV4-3 ASSQDNFYGYT
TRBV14 ASSQVPGTGISYGYT
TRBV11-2 ASRHTRSTGERTEAF
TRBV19 ASSTTSGRNEQF
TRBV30 AWSVTRLYGYT
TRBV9 ASSARTGVRSGYT
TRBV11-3 ASSPRGTGQGLHEQY
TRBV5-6 ASSLGPTLRRSPLH
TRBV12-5 ASGLSGSGLMYNEQF
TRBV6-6 ASSRWDIYEQY
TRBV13 ASSPGLACEQF
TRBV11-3 ASSPLAGVSNEQF
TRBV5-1 ASSLATGSKWADTQY
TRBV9 ASSTAGTENQPQH
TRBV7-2 ASSRTTSSYEQY
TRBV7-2 ASSLGYSGGYGYT
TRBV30 AWSVDTNQPQH
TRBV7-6 ASSFRERGGLGTDTQY
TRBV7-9 ASSLYSSGSRHEQF
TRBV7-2 ASSLESRVRSSYNEQF
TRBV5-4 ASSEESSGYNEQF
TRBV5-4 ASSGPGQGAVEQF
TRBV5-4 ASSGRAGASDEQF
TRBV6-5 ASSPTGTNEKLF
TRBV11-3 ASSLVSREQY
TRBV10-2 ASSSLTGDTEAF
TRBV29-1 SVETRGGTEAF
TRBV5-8 ASSPWTGKSGGAF
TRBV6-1 ASSAGAGPYEQY
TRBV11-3 ASSLRGGPSYEQY
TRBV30 AWSGTGIETQY
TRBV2 ASSDGGSEAF
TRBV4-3 ASSQGGGGAGNTIY
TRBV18 ASSPPGQPQH
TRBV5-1 ASSSSTSGSTDTQY
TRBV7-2 ASWDITDTQY
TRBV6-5 ASKFGTGRNEQF
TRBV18 ASSPDRVWEGYT
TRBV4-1 ASSQGGTDSGELF
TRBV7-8 ASSSNAGTVLNIQY
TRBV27 ASSQTGNYGYT
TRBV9 ASSPPPPNEKLF
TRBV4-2 ASSQEVLAREAF
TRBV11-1 ASSPDRNEQY
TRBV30 ACRGGLAGFSYNEQF
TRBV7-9 ASSLSGGETYGYT
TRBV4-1 ASSQGLPDEQY